This T cell receptor (beta chain) was captured in a study of T cell responses to AZD1222 COVID-19 vaccine. Study-level results: The sample set comprised mostly white British donors with more females, and clonal diversity was possibly underestimated. Spike-specific TCR repertoires showed rising breadth and depth after two AZD1222 doses. Only five or six individuals given AZD1222 were seropositive at baseline.

Sequencing used immunoSEQ multiplex PCR; TCRdb keeps in-frame clones, though not all of them. Of approximately 300,000 clones in the sample, 90% to 95% were seen once. This clone was detected a few times. The target antigen is unknown. The study pooled second doses at about 4 or about 12 weeks. The V gene end was trimmed by 4 bases and the J gene end by 4 bases; junction bases not matched to a gene: 6. The CDR3 length is 14 residues. CDR1 and CDR2 (germline): SGHRS, YFSETQ. The rearrangement joins TRBV5-1 to TRBJ1-1, with 8 bases fitting TRBD1. The sequencing used peripheral blood, collected 28 days after the second AZD1222 dose. This clonotype was obtained from an adult who received the AZD1222 COVID-19 vaccine. Here the CDR3 reads CASSIEDRGTEAFF. The DNA of the CDR3 is TGCGCCAGCAGCATTGAAGACAGGGGCACTGAAGCTTTCTTT.